Sequencing of this TCR beta chain was carried out in a study of OX40 agonist ivuxolimab in advanced cancers. This clone has a handful of counts. Generated by immunoSEQ multiplex PCR, the TCRdb table keeps only in-frame clones and is missing some. The repertoire has 80,000 to 100,000 clones, about 90% of them found once; the top ten carry 0.79%. CDR3 size: 21 residues. The V gene's germline CDR1 is WSHSY and CDR2 SAAADI. Trimming cost V 0 bases and J 7 bases; bases outside gene matches: 20. The rearrangement links TRBV10-2 to TRBJ2-7; 14 nucleotides align to TRBD2. This TCR derives from an adult with an advanced solid tumor such as melanoma, head and neck, liver or kidney cancer. The starting material was CD4+ or CD8+ T cells sorted from blood, obtained in a trial of the OX40 agonist ivuxolimab. Here the CDR3 reads CASSESKQQGLYGLAGGEQYF. DNA of the CDR3: TGCGCCAGCAGTGAGTCCAAACAACAGGGGCTCTACGGACTAGCGGGGGGTGAGCAGTACTTC.